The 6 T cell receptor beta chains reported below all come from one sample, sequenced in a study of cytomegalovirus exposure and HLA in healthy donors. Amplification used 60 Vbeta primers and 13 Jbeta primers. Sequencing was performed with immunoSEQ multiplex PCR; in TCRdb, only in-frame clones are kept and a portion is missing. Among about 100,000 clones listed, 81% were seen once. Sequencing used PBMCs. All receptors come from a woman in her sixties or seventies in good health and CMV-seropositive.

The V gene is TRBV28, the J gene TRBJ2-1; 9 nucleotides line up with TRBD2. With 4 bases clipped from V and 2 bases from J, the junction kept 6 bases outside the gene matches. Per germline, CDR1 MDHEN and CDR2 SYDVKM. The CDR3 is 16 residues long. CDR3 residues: CASSYSGSAPYNEQFF. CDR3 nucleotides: TGTGCCAGCAGTTATAGCGGGAGTGCTCCCTACAATGAGCAGTTCTTC.

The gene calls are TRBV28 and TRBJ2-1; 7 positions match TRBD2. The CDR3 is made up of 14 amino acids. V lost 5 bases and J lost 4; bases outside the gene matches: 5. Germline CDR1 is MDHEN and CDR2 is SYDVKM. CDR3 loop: CASSTPGGYNEQFF. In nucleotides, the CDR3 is TGTGCCAGCAGTACCCCGGGGGGATACAATGAGCAGTTCTTC.

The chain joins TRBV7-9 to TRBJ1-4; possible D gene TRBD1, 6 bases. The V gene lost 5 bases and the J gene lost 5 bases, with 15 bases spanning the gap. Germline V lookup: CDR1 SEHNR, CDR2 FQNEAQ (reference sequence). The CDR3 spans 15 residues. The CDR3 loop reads CASSPQTGINEKLFF. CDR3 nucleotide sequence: TGTGCCAGCAGCCCCCAAACAGGGATAAATGAAAAACTGTTTTTT.

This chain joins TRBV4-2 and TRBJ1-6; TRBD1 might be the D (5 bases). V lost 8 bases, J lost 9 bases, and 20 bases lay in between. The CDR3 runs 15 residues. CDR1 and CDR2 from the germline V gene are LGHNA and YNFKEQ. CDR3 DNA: TGTGCCAGCCGGGGGGAAGACGCGAACTTTTCACCCCTCCACTTT. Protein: CASRGEDANFSPLHF.

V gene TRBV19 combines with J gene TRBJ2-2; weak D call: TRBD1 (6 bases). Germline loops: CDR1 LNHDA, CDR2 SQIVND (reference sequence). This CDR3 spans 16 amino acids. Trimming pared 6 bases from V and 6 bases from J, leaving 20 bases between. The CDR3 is CASRPPFPGDAGELFF. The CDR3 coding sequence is TGTGCCAGTAGGCCCCCATTTCCAGGGGACGCCGGGGAGCTGTTTTTT.

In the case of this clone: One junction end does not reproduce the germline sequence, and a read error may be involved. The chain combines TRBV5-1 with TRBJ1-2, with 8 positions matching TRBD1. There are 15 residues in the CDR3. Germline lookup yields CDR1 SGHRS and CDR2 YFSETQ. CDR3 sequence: CASSLPTGDNYGHTF. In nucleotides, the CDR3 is TGCGCCAGCAGCCTACCGACAGGGGATAACTATGGCCACACCTTC.